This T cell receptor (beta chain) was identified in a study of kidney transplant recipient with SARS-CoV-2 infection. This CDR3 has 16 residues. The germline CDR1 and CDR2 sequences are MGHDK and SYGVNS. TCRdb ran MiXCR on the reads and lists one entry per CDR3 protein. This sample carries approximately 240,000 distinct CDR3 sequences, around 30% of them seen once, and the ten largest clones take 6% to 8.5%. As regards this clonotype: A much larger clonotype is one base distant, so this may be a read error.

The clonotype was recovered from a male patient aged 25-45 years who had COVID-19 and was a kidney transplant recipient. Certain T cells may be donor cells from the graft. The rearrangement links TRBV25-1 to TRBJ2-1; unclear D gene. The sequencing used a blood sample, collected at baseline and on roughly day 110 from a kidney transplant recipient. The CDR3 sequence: CVSSESGAFLHNEQFF. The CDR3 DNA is TGTGTCAGCAGTGAGTCCGGCGCATTCTTACACAATGAGCAGTTCTTC.